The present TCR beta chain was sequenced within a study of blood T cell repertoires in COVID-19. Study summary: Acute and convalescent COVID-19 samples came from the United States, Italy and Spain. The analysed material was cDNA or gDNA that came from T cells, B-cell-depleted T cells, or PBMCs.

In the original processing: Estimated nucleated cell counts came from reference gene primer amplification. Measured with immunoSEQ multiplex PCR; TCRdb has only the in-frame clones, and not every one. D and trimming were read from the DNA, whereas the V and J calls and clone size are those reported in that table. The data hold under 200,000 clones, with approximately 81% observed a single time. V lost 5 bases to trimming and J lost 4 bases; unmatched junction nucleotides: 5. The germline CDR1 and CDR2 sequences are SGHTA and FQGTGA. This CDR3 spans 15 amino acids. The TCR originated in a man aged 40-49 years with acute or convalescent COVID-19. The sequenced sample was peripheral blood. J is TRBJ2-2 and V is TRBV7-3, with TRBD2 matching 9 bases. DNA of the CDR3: TGTGCCAGCAGCCCGAGCGGGGGGCGCACCGGGGAGCTGTTTTTT. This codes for CASSPSGGRTGELFF.